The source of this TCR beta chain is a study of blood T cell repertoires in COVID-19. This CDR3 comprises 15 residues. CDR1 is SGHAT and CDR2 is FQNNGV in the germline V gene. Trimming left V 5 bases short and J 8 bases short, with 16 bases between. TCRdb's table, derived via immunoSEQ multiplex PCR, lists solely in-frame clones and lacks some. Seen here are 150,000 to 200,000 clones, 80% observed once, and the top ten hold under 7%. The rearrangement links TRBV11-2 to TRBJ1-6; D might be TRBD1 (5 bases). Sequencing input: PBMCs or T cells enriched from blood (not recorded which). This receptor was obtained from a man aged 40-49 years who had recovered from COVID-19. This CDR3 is CASSPGGGLDSPLHF. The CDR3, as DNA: TGTGCCAGCAGCCCCGGGGGGGGATTGGATTCACCCCTCCACTTT.